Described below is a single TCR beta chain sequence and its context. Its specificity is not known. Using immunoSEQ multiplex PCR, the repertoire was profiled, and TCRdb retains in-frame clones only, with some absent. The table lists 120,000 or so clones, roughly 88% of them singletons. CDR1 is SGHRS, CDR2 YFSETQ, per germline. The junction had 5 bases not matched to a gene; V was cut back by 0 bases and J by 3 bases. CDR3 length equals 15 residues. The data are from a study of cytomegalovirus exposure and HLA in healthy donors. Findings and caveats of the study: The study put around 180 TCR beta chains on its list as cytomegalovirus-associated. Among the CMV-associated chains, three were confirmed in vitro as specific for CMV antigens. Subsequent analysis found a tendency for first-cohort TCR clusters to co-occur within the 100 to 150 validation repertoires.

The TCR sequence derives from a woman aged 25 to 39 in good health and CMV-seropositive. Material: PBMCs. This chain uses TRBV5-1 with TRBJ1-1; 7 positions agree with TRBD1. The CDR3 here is CASSLGTGLDTEAFF. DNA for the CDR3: TGCGCCAGCAGCTTGGGGACAGGTTTGGACACTGAAGCTTTCTTT.